The source of this T cell receptor beta chain is a study of T cells in Graves' hyperthyroidism and ophthalmopathy (dated by TCRdb to between 2017 and 2020). At the level of the whole study: Peripheral blood was collected at initial diagnosis, before any treatment. A discovery cohort of roughly 96 patients, about 40 with Graves' ophthalmopathy and approximately 55 with stable Graves' hyperthyroidism, was used to find distinguishing TCR V-J signatures. Prospective prediction of ophthalmopathy was tested in an independent validation cohort of approximately 18 hyperthyroidism patients and 17 patients who later progressed to ophthalmopathy. The 75 to 100 discovery patients were divided at random into training and test sets in a 7:3 ratio. Thyroid tissue and blood T-cell repertoires from six Graves' hyperthyroidism patients were also compared in the study. Once sampling was done, hyperthyroidism patients were given methimazole at a starting dose of 30 mg daily, whereas ophthalmopathy patients were given high-dose intravenous methylprednisolone. The paper describes TCR Vbeta CDR3 sequencing of 130 to 150 peripheral blood samples, made up of approximately 40 ophthalmopathy patients, around 78 hyperthyroidism patients and approximately 17 progressor patients.

The CDR3 has 19 amino acids, counting the end cysteine and phenylalanine. Of all the DNA, just the CDR3 is kept, 57 bases in frame from base 1. Here V drops 1 base and J drops 0 bases, and the junction holds 9 bases not matched to any gene. In the germline V gene, CDR1 corresponds to SGHTA and CDR2 to FQGTGA. The TCR beta CDR3 regions were amplified from the RNA transcripts. For the first round of RT-PCR on the TCR CDR3, the HTBI primer set was used together with the Qiagen OneStep RT-PCR kit. Libraries were constructed in a second round of multiplex PCR, after which size selection and purification were performed. Paired-end sequencing of the libraries was performed with 100 bp reads on an Illumina HiSeq2000. The authors' analysis ran thus. SOAPnuke was used to process the raw data, removing reads that contained adapters or uncalled bases, had a mean Phred below 15, or lacked an exact match to the constant primer or identifier. COPE v1.2.5 was used to merge high-quality paired reads, and clonotypes were defined as unique nucleotide sequences. MiTCR v1.1 was used to align clonotypes to the IMGT TRBV, TRBD and TRBJ reference segments. Analysis was restricted to V-J combinations with a frequency above 0.0001, which covered about 99% of repertoires. A TCS score was defined as the ratio between F50 (clonal expansion) and ExV (chaos), using BLOSUM62-based TCRdist between CDR3 peptides within each V-J. Welch's t-statistics and random forest reduced around 510 V-J features to fewer than 15, which were used in a naive Bayes classifier (R e1071). TCRdb itself trimmed the public reads at Q25 with fastp, ran MiXCR and retained productive beta chains. Rows with one shared CDR3 protein collapse into an entry with the most common genes and DNA. The V and J calls here are based on TCRdb, not the publication. This sample holds over 250,000 distinct CDR3 sequences; about 25% were observed only once. Jointly, the top ten make up about 30% of the sample.

Hyperthyroidism patients were newly diagnosed, with disease duration under 2 months, and aged 18 to 65 years. Patients with uncontrolled infections, other autoimmune diseases, pregnancy or lactation were excluded. Diagnoses relied on clinical symptoms, serum thyroxine and TRAb, thyroid ultrasound and orbital computed tomography. Blood from progressor patients was drawn when they were first diagnosed with hyperthyroidism, before any ophthalmopathy symptoms appeared. PBMCs were isolated from roughly 10 ml of fresh peripheral blood by Ficoll-Paque density gradient centrifugation. Progressor patients were defined as those initially diagnosed with Graves' hyperthyroidism in whom ophthalmopathy developed during follow-up. Total RNA was extracted using Trizol reagent, and RNA quality was assessed on an Agilent 2100 Bioanalyzer. This clonotype was detected only a few times. Its antigen target is currently unknown. No much larger clonotype is one base removed from it; base qualities were not supplied.

What the authors observed across the whole study: Blood samples also contained most of the expanded thyroid clonotypes (frequency above 0.001), which suggests that blood repertoires may reflect thyroid immune responses. Ophthalmopathy was separated from stable hyperthyroidism by a 13 V-J signature model, with roughly 88% sensitivity and about 81% specificity obtained in cross-validation and 80%/75% obtained in testing. No statistical method was used to fix the sample size in advance, and group allocation was not hidden from the investigators. In validation, the model predicted progression to ophthalmopathy a median of around six months before onset, with 70% to 71% sensitivity and about 72% specificity.

The chain couples TRBV7-3 to TRBJ2-5; TRBD2 lines up with 12 middle nucleotides. Sequencing was carried out using blood. The TCR originated in a man between 40 and 49 years old with Graves' hyperthyroidism that later progressed to Graves' ophthalmopathy. The CDR3 loop reads CASSLRWTSGALNQETQYF. The DNA sequence follows: TGTGCCAGCAGCTTAAGGTGGACTAGCGGGGCCCTTAACCAAGAGACCCAGTACTTC.